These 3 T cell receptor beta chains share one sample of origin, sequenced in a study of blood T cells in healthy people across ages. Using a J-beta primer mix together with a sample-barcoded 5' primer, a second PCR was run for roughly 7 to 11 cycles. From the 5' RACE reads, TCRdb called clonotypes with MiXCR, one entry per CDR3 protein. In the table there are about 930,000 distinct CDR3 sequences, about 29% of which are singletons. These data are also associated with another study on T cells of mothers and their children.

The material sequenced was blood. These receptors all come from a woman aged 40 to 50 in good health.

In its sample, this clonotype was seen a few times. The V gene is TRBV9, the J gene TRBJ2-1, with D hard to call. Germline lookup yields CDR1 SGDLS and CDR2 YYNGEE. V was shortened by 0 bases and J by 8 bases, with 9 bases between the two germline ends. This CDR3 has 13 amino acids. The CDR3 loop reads CASSVAMGYEQFF. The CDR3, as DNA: TGTGCCAGCAGCGTAGCTATGGGGTATGAGCAGTTCTTC.

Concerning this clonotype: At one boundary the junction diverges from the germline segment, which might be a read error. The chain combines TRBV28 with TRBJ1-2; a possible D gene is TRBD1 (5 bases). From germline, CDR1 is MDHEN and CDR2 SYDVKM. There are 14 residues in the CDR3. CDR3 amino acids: CVSRVGRTGTGYTF. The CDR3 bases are TGTGTCAGCAGGGTAGGGCGGACGGGAACCGGCTACACCTTC.

CDR3 DNA sequence: TGCAGTGCTGCCTGGACCGGCTCGAACACTGAAGCTTTCTTT. As protein: CSAAWTGSNTEAFF. The chain uses TRBV20-1 and TRBJ1-1; no reliable D call. The CDR3 sequence is 14 residues long. V lost 5 bases to trimming and J lost 1 base, with 14 bases between them. Germline V gene data show CDR1 as DFQATT and CDR2 as SNEGSKA (reference sequence).